The next 29 T cell receptor beta chains were all read from a single sample in a study of preoperative IRX-2 immunotherapy in early breast cancer. Treatment: preoperative locoregional IRX-2 cytokine immunotherapy. Sequencing was performed with immunoSEQ multiplex PCR; in TCRdb, only in-frame clones are kept and a portion is missing. The table records more than 3,000 clones, 69% of them present only once. Material: tumor tissue, obtained before IRX-2 immunotherapy. The receptors derive from a human donor with breast cancer.

V gene TRBV28 combines with J gene TRBJ2-7; D might be TRBD2 (5 bases). V was trimmed by 3 bases and J by 7 bases, leaving 16 bases between them. In germline, CDR1 is MDHEN, CDR2 SYDVKM. This CDR3 is built from 14 residues. The CDR3 region is CASSFAAGNLEQYF. The CDR3 DNA sequence: TGTGCCAGCAGTTTTGCTGCGGGTAACCTGGAGCAGTACTTC.

CDR3 amino acids: CASSQAGSNNEQFF. DNA for the CDR3: TGTGCCAGCAGTCAAGCGGGCAGTAACAATGAGCAGTTCTTC. The chain is built from TRBV6-8 and TRBJ2-1; a weak D match, TRBD2 (6 bases). V lost 5 bases and J lost 5, with 13 bases in between. The CDR3 covers 14 residues. Germline values: CDR1 MNHGY, CDR2 SAAAGT.

The rearrangement links TRBV11-3 to TRBJ2-3; D gene ambiguous. Trimming left V 5 bases short and J 0 bases short, with 18 bases between. This CDR3 contains 17 residues. Germline V lookup: CDR1 SGHNT, CDR2 YENEEA. The CDR3 coding sequence is TGTGCCAGCAGCCCCCAAACTTTCGGAGCTAGCACAGATACGCAGTATTTT. It translates to CASSPQTFGASTDTQYF.

This chain links TRBV6-8 with TRBJ1-1; unclear D gene. The CDR3 contains 15 residues. V was clipped by 5 bases and J by 3 bases, with 16 bases between them. Germline-derived CDR1 and CDR2 are MNHGY and SAAAGT. The CDR3 is CASSLNSKRHTEAFF. In DNA form, the CDR3 reads TGTGCCAGCAGTCTGAACAGCAAGAGGCACACTGAAGCTTTCTTT.

The rearrangement uses TRBV11-3 and TRBJ2-7, with D tentatively TRBD1 (6 bases). The CDR3 runs 14 residues. CDR1 is SGHNT and CDR2 is YENEEA in the germline V gene. The V end lost 1 base, the J end lost 2 bases, and 9 bases lay between the germline ends. The chain's CDR3 is CASSLGTAAYEQYF. The DNA of the CDR3 is TGTGCCAGCAGCTTAGGGACAGCCGCCTACGAGCAGTACTTC.

The chain employs TRBV5-1 and TRBJ1-3; 7 bases map to TRBD1. Germline-derived CDR1 and CDR2 are SGHRS and YFSETQ. The CDR3 is 15 amino acids. V lost 0 bases and J lost 4; bases outside the gene matches: 4. Here the CDR3 DNA reads TGCGCCAGCAGCTTGGCTACGGACAGGGGAAACACCATATATTTT. Translating it yields CASSLATDRGNTIYF.

In its sample, this clone was seen a few times. This chain links TRBV12-5 with TRBJ1-4, with D hard to call. Germline values: CDR1 LGHNT, CDR2 FRNRAP. The CDR3 sequence is 12 residues long. V dropped 10 bases and J dropped 3 bases, with 9 bases sitting between them. CDR3 region: CANVRPNEKLFF. The CDR3 DNA reads as TGTGCTAATGTTCGGCCTAATGAAAAACTGTTTTTT.

V and J are TRBV19 and TRBJ2-7, with TRBD2 identical over 12 bases. V lost 5 bases, J lost 7 bases, and 24 bases stayed unmatched. The CDR3 consists of 20 residues. CDR1 and CDR2 (germline): LNHDA, SQIVND (reference sequence). The CDR3 region has the DNA TGTGCCAGTAGTCCCATTTCTCGACTAGCGGGAGTCCTACCGATCAGGGAGCAGTACTTC. It specifies CASSPISRLAGVLPIREQYF. The full variable domain, with the rest looked up from reference TRBV19 and TRBJ2-7, is DGGITQSPKYLFRKEGQNVTLSCEQNLNHDAMYWYRQDPGQGLRLIYYSQIVNDFQKGDIAEGYSVSREKKESFPLTVTSAQKNPTAFYLCASSPISRLAGVLPIREQYFGPGTRLTVT.

This clone has a single count. J is TRBJ2-7 and V is TRBV9; no clear D gene. Germline CDR1 and CDR2: SGDLS and YYNGEE. V was shortened by 4 bases and J by 1 base, with 15 bases between the two germline ends. The CDR3 consists of 15 residues. The CDR3 region has the DNA TGTGCCAGCAGCCCCCCAGGCACCCTATCCTACGAGCAGTACTTC. This sequence encodes CASSPPGTLSYEQYF.

The chain couples TRBV6-8 to TRBJ1-5; D not certain. This CDR3 comprises 13 residues. Germline loops: CDR1 MNHGY, CDR2 SAAAGT. Deletions cut 2 bases from V and 3 bases from J, with 5 bases between. In DNA, the CDR3 is TGTGCCAGCAGTTACAGGGACAATCAGCCCCAGCATTTT. Translated, it gives CASSYRDNQPQHF.

V gene TRBV29-1 combines with J gene TRBJ2-5, with D perhaps TRBD1 (5 bases). Per the germline V gene, CDR1 is SQVTM and CDR2 is ANQGSEA. The CDR3 is 12 residues long. V lost 2 bases to trimming and J lost 5 bases, with 9 bases between them. The CDR3 here is CSVERGLETQYF. DNA for the CDR3: TGCAGCGTTGAAAGGGGATTGGAGACCCAGTACTTC.

This clone has a handful of counts. The chain uses TRBV11-1 and TRBJ2-1; the D gene could be TRBD1 or TRBD2 (5 bases each). Germline V gives CDR1 SGHAT, CDR2 FQDESV (reference sequence). This CDR3 contains 16 residues. V was trimmed by 4 bases and J by 7 bases, leaving 20 bases between them. The CDR3 coding sequence is TGTGCCAGCAGCTCCCTTTCCCGGGACCCACGGAATGAGCAGTTCTTC. Protein sequence: CASSSLSRDPRNEQFF.

The chain is built from TRBV29-1 and TRBJ2-3; TRBD1 or TRBD2 may be the D gene (7 bases each). V was cut by 2 bases and J by 1 base, with 13 bases left in between. Germline V gene data show CDR1 as SQVTM and CDR2 as ANQGSEA. This CDR3 has 15 residues. The CDR3 bases are TGCAGCGTTGAATACAGGGGAGGGGGCACAGATACGCAGTATTTT. It is translated as CSVEYRGGGTDTQYF.

The chain combines TRBV5-1 with TRBJ2-1, with a weak D call TRBD2 (5 bases). The CDR3 has 16 amino acids. V lost 2 bases and J 2 bases, leaving 14 bases between the germline ends. Germline CDR1 reads SGHRS; CDR2 reads YFSETQ. The CDR3 nucleotides read TGCGCCAGCAGCTTTATGGACGGGCGGGCCTACAATGAGCAGTTCTTC. Encoded protein: CASSFMDGRAYNEQFF.

This chain links TRBV7-6 with TRBJ2-7; 10 bases fit TRBD1. Germline V lookup: CDR1 SGHVS, CDR2 FNYEAQ. Trimming took 5 bases from V and 2 from J; bases not matched to a gene: 6. This CDR3 comprises 15 residues. CDR3 sequence: CASSVGQGGPYEQYF. CDR3 sequence (DNA): TGTGCCAGCAGCGTCGGACAGGGGGGCCCCTACGAGCAGTACTTC.

The chain has TRBV23-1 and TRBJ2-3; 7 nucleotides match TRBD1. TRBV23-1 is an ORF, and what it does is uncertain. CDR3 length equals 13 residues. V lost 9 bases, J lost 1 base, and 4 bases stayed unmatched. This CDR3 is CASRQGCTDTQYF. DNA for the CDR3: TGCGCCAGTAGACAGGGATGCACAGATACGCAGTATTTT.

The V and J genes are TRBV6-8 and TRBJ2-7; a weak D match, TRBD1 (6 bases). With 5 bases removed from V and 1 base from J, the gap between germline ends came to 12 bases. The CDR3 sequence is 14 residues long. Germline loops: CDR1 MNHGY, CDR2 SAAAGT. CDR3 amino acids: CASSPGTTSYEQYF. The CDR3 DNA sequence: TGTGCCAGCAGTCCCGGGACAACGTCCTACGAGCAGTACTTC.

This chain joins TRBV7-6 and TRBJ2-7, with TRBD1 identical over 7 bases. Per germline, CDR1 SGHVS and CDR2 FNYEAQ. This CDR3 has 14 amino acids. V was clipped by 5 bases and J by 0 bases; unmatched bases: 4. The chain's CDR3 is CASSLGTDSYEQYF. CDR3 DNA: TGTGCCAGCAGCCTAGGGACAGACTCCTACGAGCAGTACTTC.

Comments on this clone: The junction differs from germline at one of its ends, possibly a read error. V and J are TRBV15 and TRBJ2-2, with D tentatively TRBD2 (6 bases). Germline assignment: CDR1 LNHNV and CDR2 YYDKDF (reference sequence). There are 16 residues in the CDR3. The CDR3 DNA reads as TGTGCCAGCAGCTACCATTGGGAGGCGAACACCGGGGAGCTGTTTTTT. Encoded protein: CASSYHWEANTGELFF.

The chain combines TRBV5-1 with TRBJ2-7, with TRBD2 matching over 11 bases. J gave up 5 bases and V 6 bases, and 10 bases lay outside the gene matches. This CDR3 region has 15 residues. Germline CDR1 is SGHRS and CDR2 is YFSETQ. The CDR3 DNA is TGCGCCAGCAAAGGGACTAGCGGCTTAGGGGACGAGCAGTACTTC. Translated, it gives CASKGTSGLGDEQYF.

This clone was detected only a few times. The V and J genes are TRBV30 and TRBJ1-1, with no clear D. The CDR3 sequence is 14 residues long. CDR1 and CDR2 (germline): GTSNPN, SVGIG (reference sequence). With 2 bases removed from V and 4 bases from J, the gap between germline ends came to 14 bases. As DNA, the CDR3 is TGTGCCTGGAGTCCCCGGGCGGGAACCACTGAAGCTTTCTTT. Its translation: CAWSPRAGTTEAFF.

The chain recombines TRBV19 with TRBJ2-1, with 7 bases matching TRBD2. From germline, CDR1 is LNHDA and CDR2 SQIVND (reference sequence). Unmatched junction bases numbered 7, after V lost 1 base and J lost 1 base. The CDR3 is made up of 17 amino acids. CDR3 coding DNA: TGTGCCAGTAGTATAGGACTAGCTCTAACATCCTACAATGAGCAGTTCTTC. Translation gives CASSIGLALTSYNEQFF.

The gene calls are TRBV18 and TRBJ2-3; 7 bases are shared with TRBD2. Trimming removed 5 bases from V and 5 bases from J; junction bases left unmatched: 10. This CDR3 is built from 15 residues. The germline gives CDR1 KGHSH, CDR2 LQKENI. This CDR3 reads CASSSFERDVDTQYF. The CDR3, as DNA: TGTGCCAGCTCATCATTCGAGCGGGATGTAGATACGCAGTATTTT. Full variable domain (rest looked up from reference TRBV18 and TRBJ2-3): NAGVMQNPRHLVRRRGQEARLRCSPMKGHSHVYWYRQLPEEGLKFMVYLQKENIIDESGMPKERFSAEFPKEGPSILRIQQVVRGDSAAYFCASSSFERDVDTQYFGPGTRLTVL.

A word on this clone: The junction departs from the called germline gene at one end, perhaps through a read error. The gene calls are TRBV6-1 and TRBJ1-2; D possibly corresponds to TRBD1 (5 bases). The V gene's germline CDR1 is MNHNS and CDR2 SASEGT. This CDR3 comprises 15 residues. The DNA of the CDR3 is TGTGCCATCAGTGAAGGGACGGCCCTTAACTATGGCTACACCTTC. Translating gives CAISEGTALNYGYTF.

The CDR3 region is CASSPGYSNQPQHF. The DNA for the CDR3 is TGTGCCAGCAGCCCTGGTTATAGCAATCAGCCCCAGCATTTT. The chain employs TRBV11-3 and TRBJ1-5; D is ambiguous. This CDR3 comprises 14 residues. Germline V gene data show CDR1 as SGHNT and CDR2 as YENEEA. Trimming stripped 5 bases from V and 0 bases from J, with 8 bases between. The full variable domain, completed using reference TRBV11-3 and TRBJ1-5, is EAGVVQSPRYKIIEKKQPVAFWCNPISGHNTLYWYLQNLGQGPELLIRYENEEAVDDSQLPKDRFSAERLKGVDSTLKIQPAELGDSAVYLCASSPGYSNQPQHFGDGTRLSIL.

This chain uses TRBV19 with TRBJ1-5; D uncertain. This CDR3 spans 13 amino acids. Germline V gene lookup returns CDR1 LNHDA and CDR2 SQIVND (reference sequence). Between the trimmed V and J ends, which lost 5 bases and 9 bases, there was a span of 14 bases. The chain's CDR3 is CASSGSLGPPQHF. Written as DNA, the CDR3 is TGTGCCAGTAGTGGGAGCCTAGGGCCGCCCCAGCATTTT.

The genes are TRBV30 and TRBJ1-2; 11 nucleotides align to TRBD1. The CDR3 consists of 13 residues. Germline lookup yields CDR1 GTSNPN and CDR2 SVGIG (reference sequence). With 1 base clipped from V and 6 bases from J, the junction kept 1 base outside the gene matches. CDR3 in amino acids: CAWSGDRGNGYTF. CDR3 DNA: TGTGCCTGGAGTGGGGACAGGGGGAATGGCTACACCTTC.

This clone was counted a few times. One junction end disagrees with the germline gene, perhaps due to a read error. For the CDR3, the DNA is TGTGCCAGTAGTATGACAGGGGGTTACGTTCAGTCCCAGCATTTT. Its translation is CASSMTGGYVQSQHF. The chain carries TRBV19 and TRBJ1-5; 9 bases align to TRBD1. CDR1 is LNHDA, CDR2 SQIVND, per germline (reference sequence). CDR3 size: 15 residues.

J is TRBJ2-7 and V is TRBV1. TRBV1 is noted as a pseudogene. This CDR3 contains 17 residues. CDR3 residues: CASSQGPLGGSSYEQYF. The CDR3 bases are TGCGCCAGCAGCCAAGGACCTTTGGGGGGCAGCTCCTACGAGCAGTACTTC.